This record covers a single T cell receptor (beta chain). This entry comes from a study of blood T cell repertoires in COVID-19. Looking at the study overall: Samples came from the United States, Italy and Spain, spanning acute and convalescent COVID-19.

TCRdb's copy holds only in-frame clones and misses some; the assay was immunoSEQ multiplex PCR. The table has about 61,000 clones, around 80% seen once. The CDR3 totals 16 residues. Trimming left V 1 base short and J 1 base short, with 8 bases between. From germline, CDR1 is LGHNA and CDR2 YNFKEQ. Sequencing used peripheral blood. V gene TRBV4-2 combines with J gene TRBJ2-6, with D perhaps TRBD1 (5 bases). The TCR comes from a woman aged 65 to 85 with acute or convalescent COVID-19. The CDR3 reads CASSQADISGANVLTF. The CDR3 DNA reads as TGTGCCAGCAGCCAAGCGGACATATCTGGGGCCAACGTCCTGACTTTC.